This TCR beta chain derives from a study of blood T cell repertoires in COVID-19. About the research overall: Italy, Spain and the United States were the sources of the convalescent and acute COVID-19 samples. PBMCs, B-cell-depleted T cells, or T cells were the source of the cDNA or gDNA that made up the material.

Under the authors' procedure: Amplifying reference gene primers gave estimates of nucleated cell counts. The table came from immunoSEQ multiplex PCR; TCRdb's copy has only in-frame clones and leaves some out. V, J and clone size were drawn from that table, and D and trimming were deduced from the DNA. The table shows 250,000 to 350,000 clones, with approximately 89% occurring only once. V lost 0 bases to trimming and J lost 6 bases, with 14 bases between them. The germline V gene has CDR1 SQVTM and CDR2 ANQGSEA. The CDR3 spans 14 residues. The V gene is TRBV29-1, the J gene TRBJ1-1; no reliable D call. This TCR derives from a woman aged 25 to 39 who had recovered from COVID-19. The sample taken for sequencing was peripheral blood. DNA of the CDR3: TGCAGCGTTGAAGATTGGGTCAGCACAGCTGAAGCTTTCTTT. It codes for CSVEDWVSTAEAFF.